Listed here are 32 T cell receptor beta chains from one sample, sequenced in a study of T cell responses to AZD1222 COVID-19 vaccine. Measured with immunoSEQ multiplex PCR; TCRdb has only the in-frame clones, and not every one. Here the sample spans 120,000 to 150,000 clones, approximately 89% being singletons. Source: peripheral blood, taken on day 0 of AZD1222 vaccination. These receptors all come from an adult in good health.

The V gene is TRBV19, the J gene TRBJ2-7; 9 nucleotides align to TRBD1. The CDR3 is 14 residues long. J was trimmed by 5 bases and V by 5 bases; bases with no gene match: 7. CDR1 and CDR2 (germline): LNHDA, SQIVND (reference sequence). CDR3 coding DNA: TGTGCCAGTAGTGTGGGACAGGGCGTCAACGAGCAGTACTTC. It translates to CASSVGQGVNEQYF.

V gene TRBV5-1 combines with J gene TRBJ2-1; 7 bases fit TRBD2. V trimming: 1 base; J trimming: 7 bases; junction bases outside the gene matches: 8. Germline CDR1 SGHRS, CDR2 YFSETQ. CDR3 length equals 15 residues. CDR3 region: CASSLQGGRANEQFF. CDR3 nucleotide sequence: TGCGCCAGCAGCTTGCAGGGCGGGAGAGCGAATGAGCAGTTCTTC.

This chain connects TRBV11-1 to TRBJ2-2, with TRBD2 as a possible D gene (6 bases). CDR3 length: 15 residues. V lost 1 base and J lost 5, with 11 bases in between. CDR1 and CDR2 from the germline V gene are SGHAT and FQDESV (reference sequence). CDR3 residues: CASSLVRGLTGELFF. In DNA form, the CDR3 reads TGTGCCAGCAGCTTAGTTCGGGGGTTGACCGGGGAGCTGTTTTTT. The full variable domain, with the rest looked up from reference TRBV11-1 and TRBJ2-2, is EAEVAQSPRYKITEKSQAVAFWCDPISGHATLYWYRQILGQGPELLVQFQDESVVDDSQLPKDRFSAERLKGVDSTLKIQPAELGDSAMYLCASSLVRGLTGELFFGEGSRLTVL.

The V and J genes are TRBV6-2 or TRBV6-3 and TRBJ2-1; the D gene is possibly TRBD2 (5 bases). Germline V gene sequence: CDR1 MNHEY, CDR2 SVGEGT. The CDR3 covers 17 residues. The ends were cut back, 6 bases at V and 0 bases at J, with 18 bases in the middle. DNA of the CDR3: TGTGCCAGCAGCTCTCTCGGACTCTCAAGCTCCTACAATGAGCAGTTCTTC. The encoded protein is CASSSLGLSSSYNEQFF.

The rearrangement joins TRBV2 to TRBJ2-7; no firm D call. The CDR3 length is 12 residues. V gave up 5 bases and J gave up 6 bases, with 11 bases separating them. Germline V gene sequence: CDR1 SNHLY, CDR2 FYNNEI. CDR3: CASSRSGGEQYF. CDR3 nucleotide sequence: TGTGCCAGCAGTCGAAGTGGTGGCGAGCAGTACTTC.

The V gene is TRBV19, the J gene TRBJ1-5; D is unclear. This CDR3 spans 16 amino acids. In germline, CDR1 is LNHDA, CDR2 SQIVND (reference sequence). Between the trimmed V and J ends, which lost 3 bases and 2 bases, there was a span of 14 bases. CDR3 nucleotide sequence: TGTGCCAGTAGTATTTACGAGGGCGGAGGCAATCAGCCCCAGCATTTT. The encoded protein is CASSIYEGGGNQPQHF. Full variable domain (rest looked up from reference TRBV19 and TRBJ1-5): DGGITQSPKYLFRKEGQNVTLSCEQNLNHDAMYWYRQDPGQGLRLIYYSQIVNDFQKGDIAEGYSVSREKKESFPLTVTSAQKNPTAFYLCASSIYEGGGNQPQHFGDGTRLSIL.

The rearrangement joins TRBV11-3 to TRBJ2-1; D perhaps matches TRBD1 (5 bases). The germline V gene has CDR1 SGHNT and CDR2 YENEEA. The length of the CDR3 is 13 residues. Trimming pared 3 bases from V and 4 bases from J, leaving 7 bases between. The CDR3 loop reads CASSLNRYNEQFF. The CDR3 nucleotides are TGTGCCAGCAGCTTGAACAGGTACAATGAGCAGTTCTTC.

The V gene is TRBV28, the J gene TRBJ2-3; D gene uncertain. The length of the CDR3 is 15 residues. Looked up from germline, CDR1 is MDHEN and CDR2 is SYDVKM. Trimming took off 4 bases at V and 2 bases at J, with 13 bases between the two ends. The DNA of the CDR3 is TGTGCCAGCAGTTCCGGTGGAAGTTTCACAGATACGCAGTATTTT. Its translation: CASSSGGSFTDTQYF.

This chain links TRBV30 with TRBJ2-1; TRBD2 matches 14 bases. Germline V gene lookup returns CDR1 GTSNPN and CDR2 SVGIG (reference sequence). Trimming at V came to 5 bases and at J to 4 bases, leaving 10 bases not matched to a gene. The CDR3 has 17 amino acids. The CDR3 loop is CAWVPGTSGSPYNEQFF. The CDR3 nucleotides are TGTGCCTGGGTTCCCGGGACTAGCGGGAGTCCGTACAATGAGCAGTTCTTC.

The V gene is TRBV4-3, the J gene TRBJ2-1; 14 nucleotides line up with TRBD2. Germline CDR1 is LGHNA and CDR2 is YSLEER. The V segment lost 3 bases and the J segment 9 bases; nucleotides outside the gene matches: 7. This CDR3 is 16 amino acids long. The CDR3 spells CASSQAEGLAGVEQFF. The CDR3 region has the DNA TGCGCCAGCAGCCAGGCTGAGGGACTAGCGGGAGTTGAGCAGTTCTTC.

This clone was seen a few times. The rearrangement links TRBV11-2 to TRBJ2-1; the D call may be TRBD1 or TRBD2 (5 bases each). CDR1 SGHAT and CDR2 FQNNGV come from the germline V gene. The ends were cut back, 3 bases at V and 12 bases at J, with 15 bases in the middle. The CDR3 is 13 amino acids. Written as DNA, the CDR3 is TGTGCCAGCAGCTTTAATCAATTGGGGGTGCAGTTCTTC. Protein product: CASSFNQLGVQFF.

The J gene is TRBJ2-7, the V gene TRBV11-2, with 7 nucleotides matching TRBD2. The CDR3 totals 14 residues. Germline CDR1 and CDR2: SGHAT and FQNNGV. V lost 0 bases to trimming and J lost 4 bases; unmatched junction nucleotides: 3. Here the CDR3 DNA reads TGTGCCAGCAGCTTAGAGGCGGGAGTTTACGAGCAGTACTTC. Amino acid sequence: CASSLEAGVYEQYF.

DNA of the CDR3: TGTGCCAGCACCGGGACCGTGAATCAGCCCCAGCATTTT. Its translation is CASTGTVNQPQHF. The V call is TRBV28, the J call TRBJ1-5, with D maybe TRBD1 (5 bases). Trimming shortened V by 7 bases and J by 4 bases, and 11 bases separated the two germline ends. There are 13 residues in the CDR3. Germline CDR1 is MDHEN and CDR2 is SYDVKM.

For the CDR3, the DNA is TGTGCCAGCAGCTTGGGGACTAGCGGACGGAATGAGCAGTTCTTC. This gives the protein CASSLGTSGRNEQFF. This chain uses TRBV5-8 with TRBJ2-1; 10 bases are a match to TRBD2. There are 15 residues in the CDR3. Per germline, CDR1 SGHTS and CDR2 YDEGEE. The V and J ends lost 0 bases and 7 bases, in that order; junction bases with no gene match: 4.

The rearrangement uses TRBV4-3 and TRBJ2-2, with a tentative D call TRBD2 (5 bases). The length of the CDR3 is 15 residues. V was pared by 0 bases and J by 4 bases, with 9 bases between. Germline V CDR1 and CDR2: LGHNA, YSLEER. CDR3 nucleotide sequence: TGCGCCAGCAGCCAAGAGGGAGTAGGCACCGGGGAGCTGTTTTTT. As protein: CASSQEGVGTGELFF.

The gene calls are TRBV28 and TRBJ1-4, with D uncertain. CDR3 size: 14 residues. V shed 7 bases and J shed 8 bases, with 17 bases lying between them. Germline V gene data show CDR1 as MDHEN and CDR2 as SYDVKM. CDR3 bases: TGTGCCAGCACCCTCCTGAGGGTCGGGGAAAAACTGTTTTTT. It codes for CASTLLRVGEKLFF. Supplemented by reference TRBV28 and TRBJ1-4, the full variable domain reads DVKVTQSSRYLVKRTGEKVFLECVQDMDHENMFWYRQDPGLGLRLIYFSYDVKMKEKGDIPEGYSVSREKKERFSLILESASTNQTSMYLCASTLLRVGEKLFFGSGTQLSVL.

The chain combines TRBV6-2 or TRBV6-3 with TRBJ1-5; D perhaps matches TRBD1 (5 bases). The germline gives CDR1 MNHEY, CDR2 SVGEGT. The CDR3 covers 14 residues. V gave up 5 bases and J gave up 1 base, with 9 bases separating them. The CDR3 sequence: CASSLGASNQPQHF. In nucleotides, the CDR3 is TGTGCCAGCAGTCTCGGGGCCAGCAATCAGCCCCAGCATTTT.

The DNA for the CDR3 is TGTGCCAGCTCACCGTCCAGAGAGACCCAGTACTTC. Translated, it gives CASSPSRETQYF. V gene TRBV18 combines with J gene TRBJ2-5; D ambiguous. Germline V CDR1 and CDR2: KGHSH, LQKENI. The CDR3 totals 12 residues. V lost 3 bases to trimming and J lost 4 bases, with 6 bases between them.

The V call is TRBV19, the J call TRBJ1-1, with D perhaps TRBD1 (5 bases). Trimming shortened V by 2 bases and J by 11 bases, and 15 bases separated the two germline ends. The germline V gene has CDR1 LNHDA and CDR2 SQIVND (reference sequence). This CDR3 is built from 13 residues. CDR3 DNA: TGTGCCAGTAGTATAATGGCGGGGGAGGAGGCTTTCTTT. It specifies CASSIMAGEEAFF.

The J gene is TRBJ2-7, the V gene TRBV11-2, with D unclear. Germline CDR1 and CDR2: SGHAT and FQNNGV. V was shortened by 7 bases and J by 3 bases, with 13 bases between the two germline ends. The CDR3 totals 13 residues. The chain's CDR3 is CASTPGGYYEQYF. The DNA for the CDR3 is TGTGCCAGCACCCCAGGTGGGTACTACGAGCAGTACTTC.

The gene calls are TRBV18 and TRBJ1-1; D call uncertain. Germline V gene lookup returns CDR1 KGHSH and CDR2 LQKENI. This CDR3 has 15 residues. V lost 4 bases to trimming and J lost 2 bases, with 14 bases between them. The CDR3 DNA sequence: TGTGCCAGCTCACTTTACGAAAGCCTAAACACTGAAGCTTTCTTT. It is translated as CASSLYESLNTEAFF.

This chain joins TRBV11-2 and TRBJ1-1; D call uncertain. This CDR3 has 14 residues. Germline CDR1 is SGHAT and CDR2 is FQNNGV. V shed 0 bases and J shed 2 bases, with 7 bases lying between them. The CDR3 sequence is CASSLETVNTEAFF. Here the CDR3 DNA reads TGTGCCAGCAGCTTAGAAACGGTTAACACTGAAGCTTTCTTT.

V usage is TRBV3-1 (or the pseudogene TRBV3-2) and J usage is TRBJ2-6; a possible D gene is TRBD1 (5 bases). Trimming took off 3 bases at V and 2 bases at J, with 11 bases between the two ends. Germline V gives CDR1 LGHDT, CDR2 YNNKEL (reference sequence). There are 16 residues in the CDR3. CDR3 in amino acids: CASSHLQGAGANVLTF. The CDR3 DNA reads as TGTGCCAGCAGCCACCTCCAGGGTGCTGGGGCCAACGTCCTGACTTTC.

The chain uses TRBV4-3 and TRBJ2-7, with no clear D. The CDR3 consists of 14 residues. V lost 0 bases to trimming and J lost 2 bases, with 8 bases between them. CDR1 and CDR2 (germline): LGHNA, YSLEER. The CDR3 spells CASSQDRGTYEQYF. As DNA, the CDR3 is TGCGCCAGCAGCCAAGATCGAGGTACCTACGAGCAGTACTTC.

The rearrangement joins TRBV19 to TRBJ1-1, with 7 bases matching TRBD1. Unmatched junction bases numbered 6, after V lost 7 bases and J lost 7 bases. The germline CDR1 and CDR2 sequences are LNHDA and SQIVND (reference sequence). CDR3 length: 12 residues. This CDR3 reads CASIRTGLEAFF. CDR3 DNA: TGTGCCAGTATCCGGACAGGCCTTGAAGCTTTCTTT.

This rearrangement joins TRBV5-1 to TRBJ1-6, with D hard to call. Between the trimmed V and J ends, which lost 6 bases and 6 bases, there was a span of 13 bases. This CDR3 has 14 residues. From germline, CDR1 is SGHRS and CDR2 YFSETQ. CDR3 DNA: TGCGCCAGCAATGGCCTACCTAGTAATTCACCCCTCCACTTT. It is translated as CASNGLPSNSPLHF.

This chain links TRBV28 with TRBJ1-5; D may be TRBD1 (6 bases). The V end was cut by 8 bases, the J end by 3 bases, with 14 bases between. The germline V gene has CDR1 MDHEN and CDR2 SYDVKM. The CDR3 has 14 residues. The DNA of the CDR3 is TGTGCCAGCCTCCCCGGACAGTTCAATCAGCCCCAGCATTTT. Translation: CASLPGQFNQPQHF.

The chain combines TRBV28 with TRBJ1-5, with 9 positions matching TRBD1. Trimming at V came to 10 bases and at J to 6 bases, leaving 13 bases not matched to a gene. Germline V CDR1 and CDR2: MDHEN, SYDVKM. This CDR3 is built from 15 residues. This chain's CDR3 is CATLLGQGSGQPQHF. For the CDR3, the DNA is TGTGCCACCCTTCTAGGACAGGGGTCTGGTCAGCCCCAGCATTTT.

CDR3 sequence: CASSTGEVEGVGYTF. For the CDR3, the DNA is TGTGCCAGCAGCACGGGGGAAGTAGAGGGAGTTGGCTACACCTTC. V gene TRBV6-2 or TRBV6-3 combines with J gene TRBJ1-2, with a tentative D call TRBD1 (5 bases). The V end was cut by 6 bases, the J end by 7 bases, with 21 bases between. Per the germline V gene, CDR1 is MNHEY and CDR2 is SVGEGT. The CDR3 sequence is 15 residues long.

V gene TRBV3-1 (or the pseudogene TRBV3-2) combines with J gene TRBJ2-7; TRBD2 aligns across 9 bases. The CDR3 has 16 amino acids. V gave up 1 base and J gave up 0 bases; unmatched junction bases: 4. Germline lookup yields CDR1 LGHDT and CDR2 YNNKEL (reference sequence). DNA of the CDR3: TGTGCCAGCAGCCAAGGGACTAGCGTCCTCTCCTACGAGCAGTACTTC. This gives the protein CASSQGTSVLSYEQYF.

The rearrangement links TRBV10-3 to TRBJ2-5; the D is unclear. Trimming removed 6 bases at V and 1 base at J, with 6 bases between. This CDR3 has 12 residues. Germline V lookup: CDR1 ENHRY, CDR2 SYGVKD. The DNA for the CDR3 is TGTGCCATCAGCGGTACCCAAGAGACCCAGTACTTC. It specifies CAISGTQETQYF.

The DNA for the CDR3 is TGTGCCTGGTCTAAACGGGGGAACACTGAAGCTTTCTTT. Translating gives CAWSKRGNTEAFF. The rearrangement joins TRBV30 to TRBJ1-1; D remains ambiguous. Trimming removed 5 bases from V and 1 base from J, with 11 bases in between. The CDR3 consists of 13 residues. Germline V lookup: CDR1 GTSNPN, CDR2 SVGIG (reference sequence). Together with reference TRBV30 and TRBJ1-1, the CDR3 gives the full variable domain: SQTIHQWPATLVQPVGSPLSLECTVEGTSNPNLYWYRQAAGRGLQLLFYSVGIGQISSEVPQNLSASRPQDRQFILSSKKLLLSDSGFYLCAWSKRGNTEAFFGQGTRLTVV.